These T cell receptor beta chains were read from a single sample in a study of blood T cell repertoires in COVID-19. Here immunoSEQ multiplex PCR was the method, and the copy in TCRdb shows in-frame clones only, minus some. The sample contains roughly 360,000 clones, over 65% of which appear only once. The sequencing input was peripheral blood. The receptors derive from a human donor with acute or convalescent COVID-19. The donor label of this sample is uncertain. Each CDR3 is given without its conserved first and last residue.

>TRBJ2-1|TRBV28
ASIPYPGNFNEQF
>TRBJ1-2|TRBV7-9
ASSSFYPTGGVDGYT
>TRBJ2-7|TRBV3-1/TRBV3-2
ASSQELAGVEQY
>TRBJ1-1|TRBV6-6
ASSREEWSTEAF
>TRBJ2-1|TRBV7-9
ASSLSYEQF
>TRBJ1-2|TRBV12-3/TRBV12-4
ASSLYRGQAYT
>TRBJ2-5|TRBV7-2
ASSLAGAVETQY
>TRBJ1-5|TRBV20-1
SASPLGQGPGPQH
>TRBJ2-2|TRBV18
ASSPRPRTNTGELF
>TRBJ2-3|TRBV27
ASSLMAGATDTQY
>TRBJ1-2|TRBV5-4
ASSRMAQQNYGYT
>TRBJ1-5|TRBV6-1
ASSEGLTRNQPQH
>TRBJ1-5|TRBV4-2
ASSLYRVGNQPQH
>TRBJ2-1|TRBV30
AWSGGLNEQF
>TRBJ1-3|TRBV5-1
ASSLGDLSGNTIY
>TRBJ2-7|TRBV27
ASSGPGGEQY
>TRBJ2-7|TRBV28
ASSPSRGTGDPYEQY
>TRBJ1-4|TRBV18
ASSPRAPGQLNEKLF
>TRBJ2-2|TRBV28
ASSRGGNTGELF
>TRBJ2-5|TRBV5-1
ASSLGGRALYETQY
>TRBJ2-3|TRBV5-6
ASIGQSTDTQY
>TRBJ2-7|TRBV6-5
ASRTGTGGYEQY
>TRBJ2-3|TRBV12-3/TRBV12-4
ASSTGDTQY
>TRBJ1-3|TRBV6-5
ASSYRGAGNTIY
>TRBJ1-6|TRBV27
ASGLLAVLGSGYNSPLH
>TRBJ2-1|TRBV6-6
ASSPLRALAGMDEQF
>TRBJ2-7|TRBV3-1/TRBV3-2
ASSQVGYEQY
>TRBJ2-1|TRBV30
AWRPDSYRLAGGPGEQF
>TRBJ2-1|TRBV6-2/TRBV6-3
ASSYWGTGSYNEQF
>TRBJ2-2|TRBV18
ASERQGYPGELF
>TRBJ2-3|TRBV3-1/TRBV3-2
ASSQGFTGSTDTQY
>TRBJ1-6|TRBV7-9
ASSWTGGGSPLH
>TRBJ1-4|TRBV2
ASTKDSFLEKLF
>TRBJ1-3|TRBV5-6
ASSRDRGLVGNTIY
>TRBJ1-2|TRBV5-6
ASSLPQVSYGYT
>TRBJ2-6|TRBV28
ASLKGGSGANVLT
>TRBJ1-3|TRBV13
ASSLGQDSGNTIY
>TRBJ1-1|TRBV30
AWSVEGAYTEAF
>TRBJ1-5|TRBV11-2
ASSRTGGWWPQH
>TRBJ2-3|TRBV3-1/TRBV3-2
ASSQDGRGTQY
>TRBJ1-1|TRBV5-5
ASSFRQGAGTEAF
>TRBJ1-1|TRBV5-5
ASSLDGLMGAF
>TRBJ1-1|TRBV12-3/TRBV12-4
ASLLWGSEAF
>TRBJ2-7|TRBV6-5
ASLRTVYEQY
>TRBJ2-5|TRBV5-1
ASSSAPGETQY
>TRBJ1-2|TRBV24-1
ATSDSYGYT
>TRBJ1-1|TRBV5-1
ASSAGQLNTEAF
>TRBJ1-4|TRBV6-5
ASSFAGATNEKLF
>TRBJ1-2|TRBV7-2
ASSPSRTVILNYGYT
>TRBJ2-7|TRBV7-8
ASSTPTGFEQY
>TRBJ1-4|TRBV3-1/TRBV3-2
ASSRRGGNEKLF
>TRBJ2-1|TRBV24-1
ATSGTGKVFNEQF
>TRBJ1-1|TRBV30
ACPGSEAF
>TRBJ1-1|TRBV28
ASSFSNLFGNTEAF
>TRBJ2-3|TRBV19
ASSITGGTDTQY